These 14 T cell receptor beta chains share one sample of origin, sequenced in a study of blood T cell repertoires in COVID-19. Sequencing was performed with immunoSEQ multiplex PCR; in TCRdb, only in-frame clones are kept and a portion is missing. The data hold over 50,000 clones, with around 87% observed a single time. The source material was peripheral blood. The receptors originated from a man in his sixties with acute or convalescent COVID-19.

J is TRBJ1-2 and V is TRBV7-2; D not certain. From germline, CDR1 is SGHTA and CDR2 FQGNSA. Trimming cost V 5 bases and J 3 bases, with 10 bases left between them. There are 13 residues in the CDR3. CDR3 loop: CASSGWSDYGYTF. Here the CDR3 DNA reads TGTGCCAGCAGCGGTTGGTCGGACTATGGCTACACCTTC.

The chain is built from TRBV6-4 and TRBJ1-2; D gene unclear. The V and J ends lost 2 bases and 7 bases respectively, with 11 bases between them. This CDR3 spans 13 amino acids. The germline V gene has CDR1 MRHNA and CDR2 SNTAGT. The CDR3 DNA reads TGTGCCAGCAGTGACGGTATGGAGGGTGGCTACACCTTC. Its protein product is CASSDGMEGGYTF.

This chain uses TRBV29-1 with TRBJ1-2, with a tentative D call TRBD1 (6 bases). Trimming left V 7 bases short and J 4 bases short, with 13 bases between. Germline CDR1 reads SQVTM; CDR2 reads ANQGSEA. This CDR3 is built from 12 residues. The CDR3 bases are TGCAGCGCCGTGACAGGAACCTATGGCTACACCTTC. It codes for CSAVTGTYGYTF.

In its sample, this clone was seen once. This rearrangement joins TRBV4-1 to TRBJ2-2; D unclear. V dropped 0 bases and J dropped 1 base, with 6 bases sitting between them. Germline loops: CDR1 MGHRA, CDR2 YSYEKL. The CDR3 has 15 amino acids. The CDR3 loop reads CASSQDLQNTGELFF. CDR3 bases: TGCGCCAGCAGCCAAGATTTACAGAACACCGGGGAGCTGTTTTTT.

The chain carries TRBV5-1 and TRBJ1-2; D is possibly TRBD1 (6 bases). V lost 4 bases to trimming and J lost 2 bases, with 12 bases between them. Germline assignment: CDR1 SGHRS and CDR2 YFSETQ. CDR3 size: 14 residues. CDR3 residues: CASSVDSSNYGYTF. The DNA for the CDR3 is TGCGCCAGCAGCGTGGACAGCTCCAACTATGGCTACACCTTC.

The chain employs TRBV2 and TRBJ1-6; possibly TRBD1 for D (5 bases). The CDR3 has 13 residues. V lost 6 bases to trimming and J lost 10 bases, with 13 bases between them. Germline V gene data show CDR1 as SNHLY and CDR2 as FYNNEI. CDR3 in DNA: TGTGCCAGCAGGCTCGACAGTATGTCACCCCTCCACTTT. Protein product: CASRLDSMSPLHF.

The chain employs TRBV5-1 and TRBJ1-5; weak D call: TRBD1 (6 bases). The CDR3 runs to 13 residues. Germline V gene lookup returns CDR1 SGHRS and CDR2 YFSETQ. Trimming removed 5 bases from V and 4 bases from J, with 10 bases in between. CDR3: CASRQGTNQPQHF. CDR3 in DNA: TGCGCCAGCAGACAGGGTACGAATCAGCCCCAGCATTTT.

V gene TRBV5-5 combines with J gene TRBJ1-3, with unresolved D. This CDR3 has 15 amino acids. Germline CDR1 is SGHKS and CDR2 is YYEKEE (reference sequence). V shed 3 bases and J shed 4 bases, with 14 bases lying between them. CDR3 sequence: CASSSLVSRGNTIYF. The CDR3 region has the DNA TGTGCCAGCAGCTCCCTAGTGTCTAGAGGAAACACCATATATTTT.

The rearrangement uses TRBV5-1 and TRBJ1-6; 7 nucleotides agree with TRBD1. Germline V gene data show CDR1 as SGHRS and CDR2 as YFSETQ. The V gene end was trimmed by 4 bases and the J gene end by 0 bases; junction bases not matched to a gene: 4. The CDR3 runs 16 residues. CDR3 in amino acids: CASSGGQSSYNSPLHF. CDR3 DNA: TGCGCCAGCAGCGGGGGACAGAGCTCCTATAATTCACCCCTCCACTTT. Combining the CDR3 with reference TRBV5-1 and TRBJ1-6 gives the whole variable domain KAGVTQTPRYLIKTRGQQVTLSCSPISGHRSVSWYQQTPGQGLQFLFEYFSETQRNKGNFPGRFSGRQFSNSRSEMNVSTLELGDSALYLCASSGGQSSYNSPLHFGNGTRLTVT.

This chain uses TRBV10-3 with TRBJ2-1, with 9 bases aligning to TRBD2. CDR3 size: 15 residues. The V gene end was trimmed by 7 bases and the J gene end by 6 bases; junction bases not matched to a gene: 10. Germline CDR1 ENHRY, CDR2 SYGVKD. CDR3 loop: CAITAGGPLGNEQFF. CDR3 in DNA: TGTGCCATCACGGCGGGGGGGCCACTGGGCAATGAGCAGTTCTTC.

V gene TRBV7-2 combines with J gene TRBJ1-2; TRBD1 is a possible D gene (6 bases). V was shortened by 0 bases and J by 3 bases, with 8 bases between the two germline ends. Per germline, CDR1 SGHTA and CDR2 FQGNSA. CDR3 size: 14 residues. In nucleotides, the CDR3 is TGTGCCAGCAGCTTAGCCCCAGGGGACTATGGCTACACCTTC. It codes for CASSLAPGDYGYTF.

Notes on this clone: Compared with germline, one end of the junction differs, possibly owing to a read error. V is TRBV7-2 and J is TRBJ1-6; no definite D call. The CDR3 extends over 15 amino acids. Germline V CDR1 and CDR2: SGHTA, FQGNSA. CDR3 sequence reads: CASNLDSVGLASLHF. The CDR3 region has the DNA TGTGCCAGCAACTTAGATAGCGTGGGCCTGGCGTCCCTCCACTTT.

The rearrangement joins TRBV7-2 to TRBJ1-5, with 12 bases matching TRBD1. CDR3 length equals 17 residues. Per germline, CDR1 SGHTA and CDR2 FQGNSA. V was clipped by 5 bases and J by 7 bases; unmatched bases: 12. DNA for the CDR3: TGTGCCAGCAGCCAAACCGGGACAGGGGGCGTTTGGCAGCCCCAGCATTTT. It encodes CASSQTGTGGVWQPQHF.

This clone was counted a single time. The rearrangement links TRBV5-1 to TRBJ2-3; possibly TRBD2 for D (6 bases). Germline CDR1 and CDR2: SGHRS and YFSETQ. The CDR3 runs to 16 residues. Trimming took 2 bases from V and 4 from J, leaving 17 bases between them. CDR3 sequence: CASSFGGAFEADTQYF. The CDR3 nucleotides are TGCGCCAGCAGCTTCGGCGGGGCCTTCGAGGCAGATACGCAGTATTTT.